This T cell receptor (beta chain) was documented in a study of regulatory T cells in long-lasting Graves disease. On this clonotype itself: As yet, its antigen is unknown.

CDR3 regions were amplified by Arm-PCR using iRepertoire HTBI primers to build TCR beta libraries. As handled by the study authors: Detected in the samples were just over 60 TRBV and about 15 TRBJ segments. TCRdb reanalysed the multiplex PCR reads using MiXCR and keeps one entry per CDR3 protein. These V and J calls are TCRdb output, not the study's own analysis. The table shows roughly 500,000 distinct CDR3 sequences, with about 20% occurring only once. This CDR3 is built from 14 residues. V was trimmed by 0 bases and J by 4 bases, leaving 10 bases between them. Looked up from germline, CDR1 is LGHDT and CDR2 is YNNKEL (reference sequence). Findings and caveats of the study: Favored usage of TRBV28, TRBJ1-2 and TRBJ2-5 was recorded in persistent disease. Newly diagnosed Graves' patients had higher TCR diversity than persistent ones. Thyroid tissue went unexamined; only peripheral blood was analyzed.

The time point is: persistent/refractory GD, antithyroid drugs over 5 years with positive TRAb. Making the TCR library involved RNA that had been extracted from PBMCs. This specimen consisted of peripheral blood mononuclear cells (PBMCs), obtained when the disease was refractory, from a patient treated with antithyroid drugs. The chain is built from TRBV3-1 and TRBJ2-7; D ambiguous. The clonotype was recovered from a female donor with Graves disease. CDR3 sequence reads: CASSQDSGLYEQYF. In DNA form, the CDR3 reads TGTGCCAGCAGCCAAGATTCAGGCTTGTACGAGCAGTACTTC.